The 8 T cell receptor beta chains listed next were all sequenced from one sample in a study of T cell responses to AZD1222 COVID-19 vaccine. Clones were read by immunoSEQ multiplex PCR, and TCRdb kept only the in-frame ones, dropping some. This table has under 40,000 clones, 78% appearing once. Source: peripheral blood, taken 28 days after the second AZD1222 dose. These receptors all come from an adult who received the AZD1222 COVID-19 vaccine.

The gene calls are TRBV28 and TRBJ2-7, with D perhaps assigned TRBD1 or TRBD2 (5 bases each). Trimming cost V 4 bases and J 5 bases, with 18 bases left between them. In germline, CDR1 is MDHEN, CDR2 SYDVKM. CDR3 size: 15 residues. CDR3 protein: CASSSPTSRGDEQYV. The CDR3 DNA follows: TGTGCCAGCAGTTCCCCTACCTCGAGGGGTGACGAGCAGTACGTC.

Here the CDR3 DNA reads TGTGCCAGCAGCCAAGATGTGGAGTCTATACAGCCCCAGCATTTT. It yields the protein CASSQDVESIQPQHF. V is TRBV4-2 and J is TRBJ1-5; no clear D. The CDR3 covers 15 residues. Germline values: CDR1 LGHNA, CDR2 YNFKEQ. Trimming left V 0 bases short and J 7 bases short, with 13 bases between.

This chain joins TRBV6-5 and TRBJ2-1; D not certain. Trimming removed 5 bases at V and 9 bases at J, with 14 bases between. Germline CDR1 and CDR2: MNHEY and SVGAGI. CDR3 size: 13 residues. CDR3 protein: CASSLPRAGEQFF. The CDR3 DNA follows: TGTGCCAGCAGTCTCCCGCGAGCTGGTGAGCAGTTCTTC.

The CDR3 sequence is CASSLGTSDAQETQYF. DNA for the CDR3: TGTGCCAGCAGTTTAGGGACTAGCGATGCTCAAGAGACCCAGTACTTC. The chain joins TRBV28 to TRBJ2-5, with 10 bases lining up with TRBD2. CDR3 length equals 16 residues. V shed 2 bases, J shed 2 bases, and the junction held 5 bases outside the gene matches. Germline lookup yields CDR1 MDHEN and CDR2 SYDVKM.

J is TRBJ1-3 and V is TRBV6-5; D ambiguous. Germline-derived CDR1 and CDR2 are MNHEY and SVGAGI. Trimming pared 2 bases from V and 0 bases from J, leaving 5 bases between. This CDR3 region has 14 residues. The CDR3 DNA reads TGTGCCAGCAGTTACGGTGACTCTGGAAACACCATATATTTT. It specifies CASSYGDSGNTIYF.

The J gene is TRBJ1-6, the V gene TRBV20-1; D gene uncertain. The V and J ends lost 3 bases and 4 bases respectively, with 13 bases between them. The CDR3 is made up of 15 amino acids. The germline CDR1 and CDR2 sequences are DFQATT and SNEGSKA (reference sequence). The CDR3 region has the DNA TGCAGTGCTAGTCGGGAGGCCGCTTATAATTCACCCCTCCACTTT. Amino acid sequence: CSASREAAYNSPLHF.

The count of this clone is one. The chain recombines TRBV19 with TRBJ1-5; D is possibly TRBD1 (6 bases). Germline V CDR1 and CDR2: LNHDA, SQIVND (reference sequence). This CDR3 comprises 16 residues. Trimming removed 3 bases from V and 0 bases from J, with 12 bases in between. CDR3 coding DNA: TGTGCCAGTAGTATGGGGGGCAGGAATAGCAATCAGCCCCAGCATTTT. Its protein product is CASSMGGRNSNQPQHF.

The V and J genes are TRBV7-2 and TRBJ2-4; D gene uncertain. CDR1 SGHTA and CDR2 FQGNSA come from the germline V gene. Trimming took off 5 bases at V and 3 bases at J, with 23 bases between the two ends. The CDR3 is 18 residues long. CDR3 residues: CASSRQPRPTWGKNIQYF. The CDR3 coding sequence is TGTGCCAGCAGCCGCCAACCCCGACCCACGTGGGGCAAAAACATTCAGTACTTC.